This T cell receptor (beta chain) derives from a study of lymphopenia after photon versus proton radiotherapy. Details on this clone: What it binds is unknown.

Findings and limits, study-wide: A bigger post-nadir fall in TCR diversity correlated inversely with survival time in deceased patients.

TCRdb's copy holds only in-frame clones and misses some; the assay was immunoSEQ multiplex PCR. The sample includes around 66,000 clones, 86% of them seen just once. Sequenced material: peripheral blood, taken from a patient treated with photon-based radiotherapy. The TCR sequence derives from a man between 35 and 55 years old with gastric cancer.

The CDR3 DNA reads as TGTGCCAGTAGGGACAGGGGCATAAACTATGGCTACACCTTC. It is translated as CASRDRGINYGYTF. The rearrangement uses TRBV19 and TRBJ1-2, with 9 bases matching TRBD1. The CDR3 has 14 amino acids. With 6 bases clipped from V and 2 bases from J, the junction kept 4 bases outside the gene matches. From germline, CDR1 is LNHDA and CDR2 SQIVND (reference sequence).